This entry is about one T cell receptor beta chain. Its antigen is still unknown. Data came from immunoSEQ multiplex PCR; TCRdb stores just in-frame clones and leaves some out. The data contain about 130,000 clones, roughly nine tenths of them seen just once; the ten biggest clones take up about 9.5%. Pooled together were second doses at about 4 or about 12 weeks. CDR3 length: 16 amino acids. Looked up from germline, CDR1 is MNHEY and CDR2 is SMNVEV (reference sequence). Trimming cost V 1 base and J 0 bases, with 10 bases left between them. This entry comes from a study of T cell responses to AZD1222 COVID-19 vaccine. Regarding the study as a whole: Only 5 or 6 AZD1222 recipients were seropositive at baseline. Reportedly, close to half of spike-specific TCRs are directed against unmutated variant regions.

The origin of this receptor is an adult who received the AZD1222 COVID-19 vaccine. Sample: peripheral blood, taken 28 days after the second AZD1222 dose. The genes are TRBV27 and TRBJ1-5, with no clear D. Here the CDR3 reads CASSLFSGYSNQPQHF. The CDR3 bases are TGTGCCAGCAGTTTATTTTCAGGCTATAGCAATCAGCCCCAGCATTTT.